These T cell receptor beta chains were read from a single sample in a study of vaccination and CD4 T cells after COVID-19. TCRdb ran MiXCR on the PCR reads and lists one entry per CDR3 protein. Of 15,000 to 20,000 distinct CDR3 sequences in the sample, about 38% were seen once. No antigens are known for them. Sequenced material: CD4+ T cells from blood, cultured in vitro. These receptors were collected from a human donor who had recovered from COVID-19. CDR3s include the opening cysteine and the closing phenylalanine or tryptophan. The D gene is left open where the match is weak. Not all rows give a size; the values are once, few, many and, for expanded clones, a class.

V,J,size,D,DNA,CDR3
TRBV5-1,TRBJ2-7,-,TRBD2,TGCGCCAGCAGCTTGGGGACTAGCGGGAGAGGCGAGCAGTACTTC,CASSLGTSGRGEQYF
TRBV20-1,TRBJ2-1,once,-,TGCAGTGCTAGTAGTGGCACGGGTCCCTTCTTCGATGAGCAGTTCTTC,CSASSGTGPFFDEQFF
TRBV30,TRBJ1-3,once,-,TGTGCCTGGAGTGGTGACACCATATATTTT,CAWSGDTIYF
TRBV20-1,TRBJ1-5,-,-,TGCAGTGCTAGAAAGGACAGCAATCAGCCCCAGCATTTT,CSARKDSNQPQHF
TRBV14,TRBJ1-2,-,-,TGTGCCAGCAGCCCCCCTCACTCTGGCTACACCTTC,CASSPPHSGYTF
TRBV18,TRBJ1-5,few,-,TGTGCCAGCTCACGCACCAATAGCAATCAGCCCCAGCATTTT,CASSRTNSNQPQHF
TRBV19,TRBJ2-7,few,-,TGTGCCAGTAGTGTAGGCAGGAGGGGCGAGCAGTACTTC,CASSVGRRGEQYF
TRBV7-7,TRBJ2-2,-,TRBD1,TGTGCCAGCAGTCCTATAACAGGGGGGAGGACCGGGGAGCTGTTTTTT,CASSPITGGRTGELFF
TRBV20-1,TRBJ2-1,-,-,TGCAGTGCTAGACCCAATGAGCAGTTCTTC,CSARPNEQFF
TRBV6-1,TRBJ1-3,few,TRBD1,TGTGCCAGCAGCTCCCGACAGGGCTGGGACACCATATATTTT,CASSSRQGWDTIYF
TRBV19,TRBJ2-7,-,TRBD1,TGTGCCAGTAGTATAACAGGGGGAGGTTTCACGTCCTACGAGCAGTACTTC,CASSITGGGFTSYEQYF
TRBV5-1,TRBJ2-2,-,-,TGCGCCAGCAGCCAGGGGCAGCCCACCGGGGAGCTGTTTTTT,CASSQGQPTGELFF
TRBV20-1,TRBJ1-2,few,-,TGCAGTGCCCAAATCCCGACGGGGGACTATGGCTACACCTTC,CSAQIPTGDYGYTF
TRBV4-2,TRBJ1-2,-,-,TGTGCCAGCCGGCATTTCAACTATGGCTACACCTTC,CASRHFNYGYTF
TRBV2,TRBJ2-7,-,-,TGTGCCAGCAGCCCAGACAGCCTAACCTACGAGCAGTACTTC,CASSPDSLTYEQYF
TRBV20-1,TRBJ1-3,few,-,TGCAGTGCTAGAGATAAGAGGAAACCTGGAAACACCATATATTTT,CSARDKRKPGNTIYF
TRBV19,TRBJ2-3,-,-,TGTGCCAGTAGTGTCGAGGAAGGAGATACGCAGTATTTT,CASSVEEGDTQYF
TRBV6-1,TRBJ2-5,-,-,TGTGCCAGTACCGCCGGGACTCCTAACCTAGAGACCCAGTACTTC,CASTAGTPNLETQYF
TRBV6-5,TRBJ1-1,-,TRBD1,TGTGCCAGCAGCTCCTCGGACAGGGGGCTTTACACTGAAGCTTTCTTT,CASSSSDRGLYTEAFF
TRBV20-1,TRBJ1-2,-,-,TGCAGTGCGGATTCGTTTTCGAAATTTAACTATGGCTACACCTTC,CSADSFSKFNYGYTF
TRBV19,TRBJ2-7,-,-,TGTGCCAGTAGTATCGGACGTACCTACGAGCAGTACTTC,CASSIGRTYEQYF
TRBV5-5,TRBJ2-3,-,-,TGTGCCAGCAGCTTGGGCAGGGCCACAGATACGCAGTATTTT,CASSLGRATDTQYF
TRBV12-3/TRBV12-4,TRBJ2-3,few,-,TGTGCCAGCAGTTGGGTGGGCGGGGTCACAGATACGCAGTATTTT,CASSWVGGVTDTQYF
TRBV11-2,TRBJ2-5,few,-,TGTGCCAGCAGCTTGGTGGGAGAGACCCAGTACTTC,CASSLVGETQYF
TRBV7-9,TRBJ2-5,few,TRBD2,TGTGCCAGCAGCTTACTAGCGGGAGGAGAGACCCAGTACTTC,CASSLLAGGETQYF
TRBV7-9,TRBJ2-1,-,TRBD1,TGTGCCAGCAGCCCAGGGGGACAGGATATCAATGAGCAGTTCTTC,CASSPGGQDINEQFF
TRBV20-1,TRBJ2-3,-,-,TGCAGTGCTAGGGATATAGCTAGCACAGATACGCAGTATTTT,CSARDIASTDTQYF
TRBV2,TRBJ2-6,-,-,TGTGCCAGCAAGAGGATCTGGACAAGTAACTCTGGGGCCAACGTCCTGACTTTC,CASKRIWTSNSGANVLTF
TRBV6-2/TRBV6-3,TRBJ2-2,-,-,TGTGCCAGCAGTTTAGTGGAGACCGGGGAGCTGTTTTTT,CASSLVETGELFF
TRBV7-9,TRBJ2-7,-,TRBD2,TGTGCCAGCAGCTCCACTAGCGGGATCTACGAGCAGTACTTC,CASSSTSGIYEQYF
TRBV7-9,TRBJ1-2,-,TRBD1,TGTGCCAGCAGCTTATCCGGACAGGGGGCTGACGGCTACACCTTC,CASSLSGQGADGYTF
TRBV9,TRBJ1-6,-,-,TGTGCCAGCAGCGCAAACCAGGGGATAAATTCACCCCTCCACTTT,CASSANQGINSPLHF
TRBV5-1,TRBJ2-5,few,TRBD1,TGCGCCAGCAGCCCAACGGGCAGGGGGCGTGTAGAGACCCAGTACTTC,CASSPTGRGRVETQYF
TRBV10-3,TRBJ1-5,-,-,TGTGCCATCAGGACAGGTCAGCCCCAGCATTTT,CAIRTGQPQHF
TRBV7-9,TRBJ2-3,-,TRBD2,TGTGCCAGCAGCTTAGGAGCGGGAGCAGATACGCAGTATTTT,CASSLGAGADTQYF
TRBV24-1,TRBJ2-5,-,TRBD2,TGTGCCACCAGTGAGCCTGGAGCGGGAAAGGAGACCCAGTACTTC,CATSEPGAGKETQYF
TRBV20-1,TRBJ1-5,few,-,TGCAGTGCTAGAGAGAGCTCCCAGGAGAATCAGCCCCAGCATTTT,CSARESSQENQPQHF
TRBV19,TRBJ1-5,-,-,TGTGCCAGTAGGGTAGGGACGTGGAATCAGCCCCAGCATTTT,CASRVGTWNQPQHF
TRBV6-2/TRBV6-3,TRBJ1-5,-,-,TGTGCCAGCAGTTACCCGAGGGACTCCCGTAAGCAGCCCCAGCATTTT,CASSYPRDSRKQPQHF
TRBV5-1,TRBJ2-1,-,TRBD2,TGCGCCAGCAGCCTCACGTTAGCGGGAGAGATCTACAATGAGCAGTTCTTC,CASSLTLAGEIYNEQFF
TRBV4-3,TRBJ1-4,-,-,TGCGCCAGCAGTCCCTTACCGACGGGCCGCGGTGAAAAACTGTTTTTT,CASSPLPTGRGEKLFF
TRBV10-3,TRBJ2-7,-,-,TGTGCCATCAATCAGGAGATAAGCTCCTACGAGCAGTACTTC,CAINQEISSYEQYF
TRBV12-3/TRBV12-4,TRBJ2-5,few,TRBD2,TGTGCCAGCAGTCCCGCGGGAGAGGTCGGGGAGACCCAGTACTTC,CASSPAGEVGETQYF
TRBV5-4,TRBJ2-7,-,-,TGTGCCAGCAGCTCGCAGTACGAGCAGTACTTC,CASSSQYEQYF
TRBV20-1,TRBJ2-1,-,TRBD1,TGCAGCGTACCCGGACAGGCGGGCTCCTACAATGAGCAGTTCTTC,CSVPGQAGSYNEQFF
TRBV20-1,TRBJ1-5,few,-,TGCAGTGCTAGTAACGTGGTTCATAGCAATCAGCCCCAGCATTTT,CSASNVVHSNQPQHF
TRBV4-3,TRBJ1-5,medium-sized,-,TGCGCCAGCAGCCAAGGAACAGCCACGGGGCCCCAGCATTTT,CASSQGTATGPQHF
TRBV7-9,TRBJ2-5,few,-,TGTGCCAGCAGCTTAGTGGCAGGGGAAGAGACCCAGTACTTC,CASSLVAGEETQYF
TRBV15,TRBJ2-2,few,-,TGTGCCACCAGCAGGGGCCCGAACACCGGGGAGCTGTTTTTT,CATSRGPNTGELFF
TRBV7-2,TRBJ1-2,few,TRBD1,TGTGCCAGCAGCGCACAGGGGGCTCGGGGCTACACCTTC,CASSAQGARGYTF
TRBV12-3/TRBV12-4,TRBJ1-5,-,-,TGTGCCAACAGTTTGGGCCAGCCCCAGCATTTT,CANSLGQPQHF
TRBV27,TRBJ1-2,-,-,TGTGCCAGCAGTTCGAACAGAGGCGGCTACACCTTC,CASSSNRGGYTF
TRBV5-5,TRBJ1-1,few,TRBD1,TGTGCCAGCAGCGGAAGATACAGGGGAGGGTTCGCTGAAGCTTTCTTT,CASSGRYRGGFAEAFF
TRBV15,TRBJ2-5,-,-,TGTGCCACCAGCAGAGAACAGGGATCCGGGGAGACCCAGTACTTC,CATSREQGSGETQYF